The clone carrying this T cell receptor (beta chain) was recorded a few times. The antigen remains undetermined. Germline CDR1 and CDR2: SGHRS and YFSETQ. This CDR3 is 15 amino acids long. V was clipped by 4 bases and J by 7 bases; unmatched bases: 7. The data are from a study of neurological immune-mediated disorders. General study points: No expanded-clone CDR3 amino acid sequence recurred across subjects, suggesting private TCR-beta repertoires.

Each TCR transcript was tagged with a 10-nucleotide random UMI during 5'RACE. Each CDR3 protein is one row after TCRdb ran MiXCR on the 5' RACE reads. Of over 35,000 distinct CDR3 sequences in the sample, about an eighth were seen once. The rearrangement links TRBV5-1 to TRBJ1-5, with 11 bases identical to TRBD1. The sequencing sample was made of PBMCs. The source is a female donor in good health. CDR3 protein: CASSPDRGLGQPQHF. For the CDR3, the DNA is TGCGCCAGCAGCCCGGACAGGGGGCTGGGGCAGCCCCAGCATTTT.